Presented here are 32 T cell receptor beta chains from one specimen sequenced in a study of beta chain features in type 1 diabetes. Reverse transcription of all isolated RNA meant that expressed TCRB transcripts were sequenced. The data were produced by immunoSEQ multiplex PCR, yet TCRdb's version contains in-frame clones alone and is incomplete. The table lists 900,000 or so clones, roughly a sixth of them singletons. The source material was naive CD4+ T cells from blood. The receptors come from a woman aged 18-29 years in good health.

The chain combines TRBV6-1 with TRBJ1-5, with D unresolved. There are 14 residues in the CDR3. Germline V gene lookup returns CDR1 MNHNS and CDR2 SASEGT. V lost 6 bases to trimming and J lost 2 bases, with 11 bases between them. The CDR3 DNA reads as TGTGCCAGCAGCCTAGCATACGGCAATCAGCCCCAGCATTTT. It specifies CASSLAYGNQPQHF.

This clone was counted only a few times. The genes are TRBV7-2 and TRBJ2-3; possible D gene TRBD1, 5 bases. Germline lookup yields CDR1 SGHTA and CDR2 FQGNSA. Trimming pared 7 bases from V and 1 base from J, leaving 12 bases between. The CDR3 spans 14 residues. Written as DNA, the CDR3 is TGTGCCAGCACCTTCCGGACACGCACAGATACGCAGTATTTT. This sequence encodes CASTFRTRTDTQYF.

The rearrangement uses TRBV18 and TRBJ2-7, with 12 bases fitting TRBD2. In germline, CDR1 is KGHSH, CDR2 LQKENI. The CDR3 length is 15 residues. Losses at the gene ends were 3 bases for V and 2 bases for J; bases not matched to a gene: 2. CDR3 sequence reads: CASSPRTSGTYEQYF. In DNA, the CDR3 is TGTGCCAGCTCACCCCGGACTAGCGGGACCTACGAGCAGTACTTC.

The chain combines TRBV11-1 with TRBJ1-1; TRBD1 aligns across 9 bases. Trimming took 5 bases from V and 6 from J; bases not matched to a gene: 7. From germline, CDR1 is SGHAT and CDR2 FQDESV (reference sequence). This CDR3 has 14 amino acids. CDR3 sequence reads: CASSGGQGVSEAFF. For the CDR3, the DNA is TGTGCCAGCAGCGGGGGACAGGGTGTTTCTGAAGCTTTCTTT.

The chain recombines TRBV6-1 with TRBJ2-7; tentative D call: TRBD2 (6 bases). CDR3 length: 12 amino acids. Trimming cost V 8 bases and J 7 bases, with 15 bases left between them. Germline loops: CDR1 MNHNS, CDR2 SASEGT. The CDR3 loop is CASWMLAGEQYF. In nucleotides, the CDR3 is TGTGCCAGCTGGATGCTGGCGGGAGAGCAGTACTTC.

This clone was picked up a small number of times. The CDR3 nucleotides are TGTGCCAGCAGGCAAGGGACAGGGAGAACCGGGGAGCTGTTTTTT. It encodes CASRQGTGRTGELFF. This rearrangement joins TRBV7-6 to TRBJ2-2, with 9 bases aligning to TRBD1. CDR1 and CDR2 (germline): SGHVS, FNYEAQ. V shed 6 bases and J 5 bases; nucleotides not matched to a gene: 7. The CDR3 loop spans 15 amino acids.

The rearrangement uses TRBV28 and TRBJ1-4; D gene uncertain. The CDR3 runs 13 residues. In germline, CDR1 is MDHEN, CDR2 SYDVKM. The germline V and J ends were trimmed by 6 bases and 10 bases, with 15 bases remaining between them. The DNA of the CDR3 is TGTGCCAGCAGCCCCGACTTGGTCGGAAAACTGTTTTTT. The encoded protein is CASSPDLVGKLFF.

The chain joins TRBV7-3 to TRBJ1-1; 7 bases fit TRBD1. CDR1 is SGHTA, CDR2 FQGTGA, per germline. The CDR3 extends over 16 amino acids. V lost 5 bases to trimming and J lost 0 bases; unmatched junction nucleotides: 9. CDR3 sequence reads: CASSLFPRGLNTEAFF. CDR3 DNA sequence: TGTGCCAGCAGCCTTTTTCCGAGGGGGCTGAACACTGAAGCTTTCTTT.

This clone was counted between two and nine times. The chain employs TRBV28 and TRBJ1-1; D may be TRBD1 (5 bases). CDR1 and CDR2 from the germline V gene are MDHEN and SYDVKM. This CDR3 is 14 amino acids long. Trimming stripped 1 base from V and 4 bases from J, with 10 bases between. The CDR3 DNA reads as TGTGCCAGCAGTTTATTCGGGGGGATCACTGAAGCTTTCTTT. Translated: CASSLFGGITEAFF. The full variable domain, completed using reference TRBV28 and TRBJ1-1, is DVKVTQSSRYLVKRTGEKVFLECVQDMDHENMFWYRQDPGLGLRLIYFSYDVKMKEKGDIPEGYSVSREKKERFSLILESASTNQTSMYLCASSLFGGITEAFFGQGTRLTVV.

The gene calls are TRBV5-4 and TRBJ2-7, with TRBD1 matching over 9 bases. Germline V CDR1 and CDR2: SGHNT, YYREEE (reference sequence). The ends lost 5 bases at V and 4 bases at J; junction bases unmatched: 4. CDR3 length: 13 residues. For the CDR3, the DNA is TGTGCCAGCAGTGGGACAGGGAAGTACGAGCAGTACTTC. It is translated as CASSGTGKYEQYF.

This clone was recorded a few times. This rearrangement joins TRBV5-6 to TRBJ1-5, with TRBD1 as a possible D gene (6 bases). Trimming cost V 4 bases and J 2 bases, with 13 bases left between them. Germline assignment: CDR1 SGHDT and CDR2 YYEEEE. This CDR3 contains 15 residues. The CDR3 DNA reads as TGTGCCAGCAGCCAGAGGGGGTCGGGCAATCAGCCCCAGCATTTT. Translating gives CASSQRGSGNQPQHF.

This clone was observed a handful of times. The chain is built from TRBV28 and TRBJ1-5; tentative D call: TRBD1 (5 bases). The CDR3 length is 12 residues. The V end was cut by 4 bases, the J end by 8 bases, with 9 bases between. Per the germline V gene, CDR1 is MDHEN and CDR2 is SYDVKM. For the CDR3, the DNA is TGTGCCAGCAGTTCAGGGCCGGAGCCCCAGCATTTT. Protein product: CASSSGPEPQHF.

This clone came up a few times. The genes are TRBV16 and TRBJ2-1; TRBD1 matches at 8 bases. Germline-derived CDR1 and CDR2 are KGHSY and FQNENV. The CDR3 totals 15 residues. Trimming took 4 bases from V and 6 from J; bases not matched to a gene: 8. This chain's CDR3 is CASSRPGGARNEQFF. CDR3 bases: TGTGCCAGCAGCCGCCCAGGGGGCGCCCGCAATGAGCAGTTCTTC.

This rearrangement joins TRBV7-9 to TRBJ2-1; possible D gene TRBD1, 6 bases. This CDR3 has 15 residues. Trimming took 2 bases from V and 5 from J, leaving 13 bases between them. Germline V gene lookup returns CDR1 SEHNR and CDR2 FQNEAQ (reference sequence). The CDR3 loop reads CASSLWAGTHNEQFF. The CDR3 nucleotides read TGTGCCAGCAGCTTATGGGCCGGGACACACAATGAGCAGTTCTTC. The variable domain in full, with the rest retrieved from reference TRBV7-9 and TRBJ2-1, is DTGVSQNPRHKITKRGQNVTFRCDPISEHNRLYWYRQTLGQGPEFLTYFQNEAQLEKSRLLSDRFSAERPKGSFSTLEIQRTEQGDSAMYLCASSLWAGTHNEQFFGPGTRLTVL.

This clone has a handful of counts. This rearrangement joins TRBV4-2 to TRBJ2-5, with D possibly being TRBD2 (5 bases). V lost 0 bases, J lost 3 bases, and 17 bases lay in between. CDR3 size: 17 residues. Germline V gene lookup returns CDR1 LGHNA and CDR2 YNFKEQ. The DNA of the CDR3 is TGTGCCAGCAGCCAAGACGCCCTGAGCGGCGAAAAAGAGACCCAGTACTTC. Protein product: CASSQDALSGEKETQYF.

This clone was picked up a small number of times. The J gene is TRBJ1-1, the V gene TRBV2; D is possibly TRBD1 (6 bases). The germline V gene encodes CDR1 SNHLY and CDR2 FYNNEI. Trimming shortened V by 2 bases and J by 3 bases, and 13 bases separated the two germline ends. The CDR3 is 15 amino acids. Here the CDR3 reads CASSEMGGADTEAFF. DNA of the CDR3: TGTGCCAGCAGTGAAATGGGGGGGGCAGACACTGAAGCTTTCTTT.

This clone was observed a few times. This chain connects TRBV7-9 to TRBJ2-7; tentative D call: TRBD1 (6 bases). V lost 5 bases, J lost 2 bases, and 13 bases lay in between. The germline V gene has CDR1 SEHNR and CDR2 FQNEAQ (reference sequence). The CDR3 consists of 14 residues. Here the CDR3 reads CASSRTAGPYEQYF. For the CDR3, the DNA is TGTGCCAGCAGCCGGACAGCCGGACCCTACGAGCAGTACTTC.

This clone came up a few times. The chain uses TRBV7-3 and TRBJ2-1, with 9 bases identical to TRBD2. CDR1 SGHTA and CDR2 FQGTGA come from the germline V gene. The CDR3 spans 20 residues. V lost 4 bases and J lost 6; bases outside the gene matches: 22. CDR3 sequence reads: CASSSPRGKLAGVVSNEQFF. The CDR3, as DNA: TGTGCCAGCAGCTCCCCTCGGGGGAAATTAGCGGGAGTAGTGAGCAATGAGCAGTTCTTC. Variable domain in full (rest from reference TRBV7-3 and TRBJ2-1): GAGVSQTPSNKVTEKGKYVELRCDPISGHTALYWYRQSLGQGPEFLIYFQGTGAADDSGLPNDRFFAVRPEGSVSTLKIQRTERGDSAVYLCASSSPRGKLAGVVSNEQFFGPGTRLTVL.

This clone was counted only a few times. This rearrangement joins TRBV28 to TRBJ2-3; TRBD2 aligns across 8 bases. The CDR3 is made up of 14 amino acids. The V gene's germline CDR1 is MDHEN and CDR2 SYDVKM. After removal of 6 bases from V and 5 bases from J, the junction contained 7 bases not matched to a gene. In DNA, the CDR3 is TGTGCCAGCAGCCCCCCGGGAGGGCAAGATACGCAGTATTTT. This gives the protein CASSPPGGQDTQYF. The full variable domain, its missing parts supplied by reference TRBV28 and TRBJ2-3, is DVKVTQSSRYLVKRTGEKVFLECVQDMDHENMFWYRQDPGLGLRLIYFSYDVKMKEKGDIPEGYSVSREKKERFSLILESASTNQTSMYLCASSPPGGQDTQYFGPGTRLTVL.

This clone was observed a few times. Other DNA sequences of this sample code for an identical CDR3. The V call is TRBV6-6, the J call TRBJ2-7; D might be TRBD2 (6 bases). This CDR3 spans 15 amino acids. Trimming took off 2 bases at V and 1 base at J, with 12 bases between the two ends. Germline V CDR1 and CDR2: MNHNY, SVGAGI (reference sequence). The CDR3 DNA sequence: TGTGCCAGCAGTTACACATCCGGGAGTTCCTACGAGCAGTACTTC. Protein sequence: CASSYTSGSSYEQYF.

This clone was counted only a few times. This rearrangement joins TRBV4-2 to TRBJ2-1; 13 nucleotides agree with TRBD2. Germline V gives CDR1 LGHNA, CDR2 YNFKEQ. With 4 bases clipped from V and 3 bases from J, the junction kept 3 bases outside the gene matches. The CDR3 is made up of 16 amino acids. CDR3 coding DNA: TGTGCCAGCAGCCTGGGGACTAGCGGGGACTACAATGAGCAGTTCTTC. Translation: CASSLGTSGDYNEQFF.

This clone was found a few times. The chain uses TRBV10-3 and TRBJ2-2; TRBD1 matches 11 bases. The V and J ends lost 11 bases and 5 bases, in that order; junction bases with no gene match: 7. The CDR3 loop spans 14 amino acids. The germline V gene has CDR1 ENHRY and CDR2 SYGVKD. CDR3 residues: CAATGTGGTGELFF. For the CDR3, the DNA is TGTGCCGCAACCGGGACAGGGGGTACCGGGGAGCTGTTTTTT.

This clone was observed a few times. V usage is TRBV10-3 and J usage is TRBJ2-7, with D possibly matching TRBD2 (5 bases). CDR1 ENHRY and CDR2 SYGVKD come from the germline V gene. The CDR3 has 14 amino acids. Trimming stripped 5 bases from V and 0 bases from J, with 11 bases between. As DNA, the CDR3 is TGTGCCATCAGTCGGAGCGGAAGCTCCTACGAGCAGTACTTC. Translated, it gives CAISRSGSSYEQYF.

A few counts support this clone. This chain joins TRBV10-3 and TRBJ1-1; D remains unclear. Germline V gene data show CDR1 as ENHRY and CDR2 as SYGVKD. This CDR3 is 13 amino acids long. Between the trimmed V and J ends, which lost 3 bases and 0 bases, there was a span of 5 bases. CDR3 bases: TGTGCCATCAGTGAACGCTTGAACACTGAAGCTTTCTTT. Translated, it gives CAISERLNTEAFF.

This clone appeared a few times. The rearrangement links TRBV7-9 to TRBJ2-1; D not certain. The germline V gene encodes CDR1 SEHNR and CDR2 FQNEAQ (reference sequence). CDR3 length: 13 residues. With 3 bases removed from V and 6 bases from J, the gap between germline ends came to 9 bases. The CDR3 protein is CASSFLRSNEQFF. The CDR3 DNA follows: TGTGCCAGCAGCTTCTTGCGGTCCAATGAGCAGTTCTTC.

This clone was recorded a few times. The chain links TRBV11-2 to TRBJ2-1; 12 bases line up with TRBD2. This CDR3 has 16 amino acids. The germline V gene has CDR1 SGHAT and CDR2 FQNNGV. V gave up 3 bases and J gave up 14 bases; unmatched junction bases: 14. The CDR3: CASSFPVKLAGGGKFF. The CDR3 nucleotides read TGTGCCAGCAGCTTCCCTGTAAAGCTAGCGGGAGGGGGGAAGTTCTTC. Combining the CDR3 with reference TRBV11-2 and TRBJ2-1 gives the whole variable domain EAGVAQSPRYKIIEKRQSVAFWCNPISGHATLYWYQQILGQGPKLLIQFQNNGVVDDSQLPKDRFSAERLKGVDSTLKIQPAKLEDSAVYLCASSFPVKLAGGGKFFGPGTRLTVL.

The chain employs TRBV28 and TRBJ2-7; no firm D call. V gave up 6 bases and J gave up 4 bases, with 13 bases separating them. Germline lookup yields CDR1 MDHEN and CDR2 SYDVKM. This CDR3 has 13 amino acids. This CDR3 reads CASSFWSRYEQYF. As DNA, the CDR3 is TGTGCCAGCAGCTTCTGGAGCCGGTACGAGCAGTACTTC.

The genes are TRBV5-4 and TRBJ1-1; the D is unclear. The CDR3 is made up of 12 amino acids. The V end lost 3 bases, the J end lost 2 bases, and 5 bases lay between the germline ends. Germline V gene sequence: CDR1 SGHNT, CDR2 YYREEE (reference sequence). The CDR3 DNA reads TGTGCCAGCAGCTGGCACAACACTGAAGCTTTCTTT. Encoded protein: CASSWHNTEAFF.

This clone was observed a handful of times. The chain has TRBV29-1 and TRBJ1-1, with D unclear. V lost 2 bases and J 2 bases, leaving 6 bases between the germline ends. Per germline, CDR1 SQVTM and CDR2 ANQGSEA. The CDR3 has 12 amino acids. CDR3 in DNA: TGCAGCGTTGAAAGGACCAACACTGAAGCTTTCTTT. This gives the protein CSVERTNTEAFF.

A few counts support this clone. CDR3 sequence: CASSLGGLDGKNIQYF. The CDR3 DNA sequence: TGCGCCAGCAGCTTGGGGGGACTAGATGGCAAAAACATTCAGTACTTC. V is TRBV5-1 and J is TRBJ2-4; TRBD2 agrees at 8 bases. The V gene end was trimmed by 0 bases and the J gene end by 3 bases; junction bases not matched to a gene: 5. Germline V gene lookup returns CDR1 SGHRS and CDR2 YFSETQ. The CDR3 runs to 16 residues.

This clone was seen a handful of times. The chain is built from TRBV5-1 and TRBJ1-5, with a tentative D call TRBD1 (6 bases). CDR3 size: 15 residues. V lost 2 bases, J lost 6 bases, and 15 bases lay in between. In germline, CDR1 is SGHRS, CDR2 YFSETQ. The CDR3 loop reads CASSFGGGAGQPQHF. DNA for the CDR3: TGCGCCAGCAGCTTTGGCGGGGGCGCGGGTCAGCCCCAGCATTTT.

The V and J genes are TRBV7-2 and TRBJ1-2, with TRBD1 matching 8 bases. Germline assignment: CDR1 SGHTA and CDR2 FQGNSA. V shed 8 bases, J shed 3 bases, and the junction held 17 bases outside the gene matches. This CDR3 spans 17 amino acids. CDR3 residues: CASVQSGNDRGHYGYTF. CDR3 sequence (DNA): TGTGCCAGCGTTCAGTCCGGTAATGACAGGGGTCACTATGGCTACACCTTC.